Listed here are 20 T cell receptor beta chains from one sample, sequenced in a study of graft-versus-host responses after intestinal transplantation. Sequencing was performed with immunoSEQ multiplex PCR; in TCRdb, only in-frame clones are kept and a portion is missing. This sample has some 120,000 clones, with more than 90% found just once. No antigen has been assigned to these receptors. The starting material was unstimulated CD4+ T cells sorted from spleen or lymph node cells, obtained before transplant. These receptors originate from a human donor who was the organ donor for an intestinal transplant.

CDR3 sequence: CAVPRDRETDTQYF. The CDR3 nucleotides are TGTGCCGTACCCCGGGACAGGGAAACAGATACGCAGTATTTT. The J gene is TRBJ2-3, the V gene TRBV5-4; 9 bases line up with TRBD1. CDR3 length: 14 amino acids. Germline assignment: CDR1 SGHNT and CDR2 YYREEE (reference sequence). V dropped 10 bases and J dropped 3; count of bases not matched to a gene: 9.

The V gene is TRBV5-1, the J gene TRBJ2-2; no firm D call. The CDR3 contains 13 residues. Germline V lookup: CDR1 SGHRS, CDR2 YFSETQ. V was pared by 2 bases and J by 4 bases, with 6 bases between. The CDR3 is CASSFGGTGELFF. The DNA of the CDR3 is TGCGCCAGCAGCTTCGGCGGCACCGGGGAGCTGTTTTTT.

DNA of the CDR3: TGTGCCAGCAGCTTAGACCGGCCTTCCTACGAGCAGTACTTC. Translation: CASSLDRPSYEQYF. The V gene is TRBV11-2, the J gene TRBJ2-7; no clear D. Germline V gene data show CDR1 as SGHAT and CDR2 as FQNNGV. This CDR3 is 14 amino acids long. V gave up 0 bases and J gave up 1 base, with 7 bases separating them.

The chain combines TRBV30 with TRBJ1-2, with TRBD1 matching 10 bases. V shed 3 bases and J 14 bases; nucleotides not matched to a gene: 9. CDR1 and CDR2 from the germline V gene are GTSNPN and SVGIG (reference sequence). The CDR3 has 12 amino acids. CDR3 nucleotide sequence: TGTGCCTGGAGGGGGGACAGGGGACTTCAGACCTTC. This encodes CAWRGDRGLQTF. The complete variable domain, with remaining parts taken from reference TRBV30 and TRBJ1-2, reads SQTIHQWPATLVQPVGSPLSLECTVEGTSNPNLYWYRQAAGRGLQLLFYSVGIGQISSEVPQNLSASRPQDRQFILSSKKLLLSDSGFYLCAWRGDRGLQTFGSGTRLTVV.

The chain combines TRBV4-1 with TRBJ1-4; perhaps TRBD1 as D (6 bases). Germline CDR1 is MGHRA and CDR2 is YSYEKL. The V end lost 3 bases, the J end lost 8 bases, and 19 bases lay between the germline ends. The CDR3 covers 16 residues. The CDR3 nucleotides are TGCGCCAGCAGCCACACTAGGCGGGGGGCGCAAGAAAAACTGTTTTTT. Translating gives CASSHTRRGAQEKLFF.

This rearrangement joins TRBV4-1 to TRBJ2-2; either TRBD1 or TRBD2 may supply D (5 bases each). The germline V gene encodes CDR1 MGHRA and CDR2 YSYEKL. The CDR3 is 12 residues long. Trimming removed 6 bases from V and 3 bases from J, with 5 bases in between. The CDR3: CASRGDTGELFF. The CDR3, as DNA: TGCGCCAGCAGGGGGGACACCGGGGAGCTGTTTTTT.

The chain joins TRBV10-3 to TRBJ2-3; TRBD2 matches at 9 bases. CDR1 ENHRY and CDR2 SYGVKD come from the germline V gene. This CDR3 region has 17 residues. V was pared by 9 bases and J by 0 bases, with 13 bases of the junction left unmatched. CDR3 nucleotides: TGTGCCATACGGGCGCCTAGCGGGGACACTAGCACAGATACGCAGTATTTT. Protein: CAIRAPSGDTSTDTQYF.

The chain is built from TRBV30 and TRBJ2-7; 9 positions agree with TRBD1. This CDR3 spans 15 amino acids. The germline CDR1 and CDR2 sequences are GTSNPN and SVGIG (reference sequence). V gave up 0 bases and J gave up 4 bases; unmatched junction bases: 7. This CDR3 is CAWSVPGGQGYEQYF. The CDR3, as DNA: TGTGCCTGGAGTGTACCTGGGGGACAGGGATACGAGCAGTACTTC.

The chain carries TRBV20-1 and TRBJ1-2, with D perhaps matching TRBD1 (5 bases). Trimming stripped 7 bases from V and 2 bases from J, with 8 bases between. This CDR3 spans 11 amino acids. From germline, CDR1 is DFQATT and CDR2 SNEGSKA (reference sequence). The CDR3 loop is CSDGGNYGYTF. Here the CDR3 DNA reads TGCAGTGACGGGGGAAACTATGGCTACACCTTC.

The CDR3: CASSPARAGETQYF. In DNA form, the CDR3 reads TGTGCCAGCAGCCCGGCACGGGCCGGAGAGACCCAGTACTTC. This chain joins TRBV5-4 and TRBJ2-5; D gene uncertain. CDR1 SGHNT and CDR2 YYREEE come from the germline V gene (reference sequence). CDR3 length equals 14 residues. V shed 4 bases and J shed 4 bases, with 14 bases lying between them.

This chain uses TRBV28 with TRBJ1-4, with D perhaps matching TRBD1 (5 bases). CDR3 length: 14 residues. Deletions cut 4 bases from V and 4 bases from J, with 10 bases between. Germline V gives CDR1 MDHEN, CDR2 SYDVKM. CDR3: CASSWGSLNEKLFF. CDR3 in DNA: TGTGCCAGCAGTTGGGGGTCCCTTAATGAAAAACTGTTTTTT.

The chain couples TRBV5-1 to TRBJ1-2; D not resolved. The CDR3 totals 14 residues. V was cut by 0 bases and J by 4 bases, with 10 bases left in between. Germline lookup yields CDR1 SGHRS and CDR2 YFSETQ. The CDR3 region is CASSLGIGGYGYTF. DNA of the CDR3: TGCGCCAGCAGCTTGGGTATCGGCGGCTATGGCTACACCTTC.

V and J are TRBV28 and TRBJ2-5, with D unresolved. Between the trimmed V and J ends, which lost 3 bases and 4 bases, there was a span of 12 bases. CDR3 length: 14 residues. The V gene's germline CDR1 is MDHEN and CDR2 SYDVKM. CDR3 sequence (DNA): TGTGCCAGCAGTTTGCTCAGCGTTGGAGAGACCCAGTACTTC. This translates into CASSLLSVGETQYF.

V is TRBV10-3 and J is TRBJ1-2; TRBD1 might be the D (5 bases). Germline V gene sequence: CDR1 ENHRY, CDR2 SYGVKD. CDR3 length: 12 amino acids. Trimming shortened V by 6 bases and J by 0 bases, and 5 bases separated the two germline ends. Here the CDR3 reads CAIRDTNYGYTF. For the CDR3, the DNA is TGTGCCATCAGGGACACTAACTATGGCTACACCTTC.

V usage is TRBV30 and J usage is TRBJ2-1; D is possibly TRBD1 (6 bases). CDR1 and CDR2 from the germline V gene are GTSNPN and SVGIG (reference sequence). The CDR3 is 15 amino acids. Trimming took 0 bases from V and 4 from J, leaving 13 bases between them. This CDR3 is CAWSVQWGPYNEQFF. The DNA for the CDR3 is TGTGCCTGGAGTGTACAATGGGGGCCTTACAATGAGCAGTTCTTC.

The chain is built from TRBV19 and TRBJ2-1; 8 positions match TRBD1. V was clipped by 3 bases and J by 8 bases; unmatched bases: 9. Germline CDR1 and CDR2: LNHDA and SQIVND (reference sequence). The CDR3 totals 15 residues. The CDR3 region is CASSIIGQGFDEQFF. The CDR3, as DNA: TGTGCCAGTAGTATTATAGGACAGGGTTTCGATGAGCAGTTCTTC.

This clone was seen just once. The CDR3 sequence is CASSSMLATNEKLFF. Here the CDR3 DNA reads TGTGCCAGCAGCTCAATGTTAGCAACTAATGAAAAACTGTTTTTT. This chain links TRBV5-5 with TRBJ1-4, with D unresolved. The CDR3 contains 15 residues. Trimming stripped 3 bases from V and 0 bases from J, with 9 bases between. Germline CDR1 and CDR2: SGHKS and YYEKEE (reference sequence).

The chain employs TRBV11-3 and TRBJ1-1; weak D call: TRBD1 (5 bases). CDR1 is SGHNT, CDR2 YENEEA, per germline. This CDR3 spans 13 amino acids. The V and J ends lost 2 bases and 5 bases respectively, with 9 bases between them. CDR3 in DNA: TGTGCCAGCAGCTTATCGGGGGGTACTGAAGCTTTCTTT. This translates into CASSLSGGTEAFF.

This chain links TRBV5-4 with TRBJ2-1; 9 nucleotides match TRBD2. Germline V CDR1 and CDR2: SGHNT, YYREEE (reference sequence). V was pared by 4 bases and J by 7 bases, with 12 bases of the junction left unmatched. The CDR3 length is 16 residues. The DNA for the CDR3 is TGTGCCAGCAGCCAGGTTGCGGGAGGGCCGGGAAATGAGCAGTTCTTC. Encoded protein: CASSQVAGGPGNEQFF.

The V and J genes are TRBV18 and TRBJ1-4; perhaps TRBD1 as D (6 bases). This CDR3 has 15 amino acids. Germline-derived CDR1 and CDR2 are KGHSH and LQKENI. V shed 3 bases and J shed 6 bases, with 14 bases lying between them. As DNA, the CDR3 is TGTGCCAGCTCACCTGGTTCGGCAGGGGATGAAAAACTGTTTTTT. Translating it yields CASSPGSAGDEKLFF.